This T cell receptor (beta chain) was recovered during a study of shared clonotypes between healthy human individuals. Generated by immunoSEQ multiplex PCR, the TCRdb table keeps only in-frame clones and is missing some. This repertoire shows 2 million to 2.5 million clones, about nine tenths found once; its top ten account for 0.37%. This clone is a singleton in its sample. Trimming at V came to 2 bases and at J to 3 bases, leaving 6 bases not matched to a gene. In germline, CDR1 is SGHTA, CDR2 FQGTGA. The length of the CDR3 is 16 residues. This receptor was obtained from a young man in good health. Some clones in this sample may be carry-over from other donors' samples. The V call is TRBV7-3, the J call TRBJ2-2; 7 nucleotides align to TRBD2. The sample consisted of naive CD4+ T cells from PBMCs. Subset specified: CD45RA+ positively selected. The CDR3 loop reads CASSLGSGWDTGELFF. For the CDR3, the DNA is TGTGCCAGCAGCTTAGGTAGCGGGTGGGACACCGGGGAGCTGTTTTTT.